This TCR beta chain was sequenced for a study of cytomegalovirus exposure and HLA in healthy donors. The CDR3 loop spans 19 amino acids. Per germline, CDR1 MGHRA and CDR2 YSYEKL. Trimming stripped 3 bases from V and 0 bases from J, with 21 bases between. Turning to this clone: Its target is not known.

Study-wide points: Follow-up analysis seemed to connect common viral pathogens with several of the most significant clusters identified. Being productive about 90% or about 30% of the time was typical of most TCR beta V segments in an earlier analysis. Among TCR beta chains, those listed as cytomegalovirus-associated numbered 164.

60 Vbeta and 13 Jbeta primers were used in PCR. The protocol was immunoSEQ multiplex PCR, while the TCRdb copy is restricted to in-frame clones and leaves out a portion. The table lists under 200,000 clones, roughly four fifths of them singletons. This TCR was recovered from a woman aged 18 to 35 in good health and CMV-seronegative. Specimen: PBMCs. The gene calls are TRBV4-1 and TRBJ2-4; possibly TRBD2 for D (7 bases). The CDR3, as DNA: TGCGCCAGCAGCCAGGGGTTTTCGGGGGGCCAATTAGCCAAAAACATTCAGTACTTC. Translated, it gives CASSQGFSGGQLAKNIQYF.